Listed below are T cell receptor beta chains from one sample, sequenced in a study of neurological immune-mediated disorders. Using its own MiXCR run on the 5' RACE reads, TCRdb lists one record per CDR3 protein. The sample holds roughly 24,000 distinct CDR3 sequences; roughly an eighth are singletons and the top ten take about 12%. Sequencing was done on a sample of PBMCs. The receptors come from a woman aged 55 to 70 with HTLV-1-associated myelopathy (HAM/TSP). Each CDR3 is given with its conserved first and last residue. D genes are given only for firm matches. A clone size is listed for some rows: how often the clone was seen (once, few, many), or a class if it is expanded.

TRBD2	TRBV20-1	TRBJ2-2	many	TGCAGTGCAAGTGGACTAGCGGGAGCCGGGGAGCTGTTTTTT	CSASGLAGAGELFF
.	TRBV11-2	TRBJ1-1	.	TGTGCCAGCAGCTGGTCCCAGGGATTTAACACTGAAGCTTTCTTT	CASSWSQGFNTEAFF
TRBD1	TRBV30	TRBJ2-2	many	TGTGCCTGGAGTGGGGACAGAGTGAACACCGGGGAGCTGTTTTTT	CAWSGDRVNTGELFF
TRBD1	TRBV5-1	TRBJ1-5	many	TGCGCCAGCAGCCTCGATCCCGGGACAGATAATCAGCCCCAGCATTTT	CASSLDPGTDNQPQHF
.	TRBV20-1	TRBJ1-3	many	TGCAGTGCTATCGTGTCCGGGGGAAACACCATATATTTT	CSAIVSGGNTIYF
.	TRBV10-2	TRBJ2-1	medium-sized	TGCGCCAGCAGTGAGTCTGGTCACAATGAGCAGTTCTTC	CASSESGHNEQFF
TRBD1	TRBV7-3	TRBJ2-2	.	TGTGCCAGCAGCTTAACGGGACAGGGCAACACCGGGGAGCTGTTTTTT	CASSLTGQGNTGELFF
TRBD2	TRBV12-3/TRBV12-4	TRBJ2-3	many	TGTGCCAGCAGCCCCAAGGGTTTTGGCGAGCGGGGGGGCACAGATACGCAGTATTTT	CASSPKGFGERGGTDTQYF
.	TRBV5-1	TRBJ2-7	few	TGCGCCAGCAGCTCCCGGACAAGTCCGGCCTTCTACGAGCAGTACTTC	CASSSRTSPAFYEQYF
.	TRBV7-2	TRBJ1-2	many	TGTGCCAGCAGCCTAGAGGGCCCAACTAACTATGGCTACACCTTC	CASSLEGPTNYGYTF
.	TRBV20-1	TRBJ2-7	many	TGCAGTGCTAGCGCCGACAGGACTACCTACGAGCAGTACTTC	CSASADRTTYEQYF
.	TRBV20-1	TRBJ2-7	many	TGCAGTGCTAGAGCCGACAGCTACGAGCAGTACTTC	CSARADSYEQYF
.	TRBV6-4	TRBJ1-4	many	TGTGCCAGCAGCCGCCGGGTAAATGAAAAACTGTTTTTT	CASSRRVNEKLFF
TRBD2	TRBV10-3	TRBJ2-7	.	TGTGCCATCAGGGGGGGGATCTACGAGCAGTACTTC	CAIRGGIYEQYF
TRBD1	TRBV7-9	TRBJ2-2	few	TGTGCCTCACTCCCAAACAGGGGAATGACCGGGGAGCTGTTTTTT	CASLPNRGMTGELFF
TRBD2	TRBV20-1	TRBJ2-4	many	TGCAGTGCGAGCCGGACTAGCGCAGCCAAAAACATTCAGTACTTC	CSASRTSAAKNIQYF
.	TRBV9	TRBJ2-1	many	TGTGCCAGCAGCGAGTATATGGGTGAGCAGTTCTTC	CASSEYMGEQFF
.	TRBV30	TRBJ1-2	many	TGTGCCTGGAGGGGTTCGGCTATCGGCTACACCTTC	CAWRGSAIGYTF
.	TRBV9	TRBJ2-2	medium-sized	TGTGCCAGCAGCGTAGGCCAGTCGGAGTTCGGGGAGCTGTTTTTT	CASSVGQSEFGELFF
.	TRBV6-6	TRBJ2-3	many	TGTGCCAGCACCCCCCCAGGAGCAGCGTTAGATACGCAGTATTTT	CASTPPGAALDTQYF
.	TRBV20-1	TRBJ2-1	many	TGCAGTGCTAGAGAAGCGGTTTTGGTCAATGAGCAGTTCTTC	CSAREAVLVNEQFF
.	TRBV20-1	TRBJ1-5	many	TGCAGTGCTAGCCCCACCCCAAGAAATCAGCCCCAGCATTTT	CSASPTPRNQPQHF
TRBD2	TRBV20-1	TRBJ2-1	many	TGCAGTGCTAGAGATTATAGGGCGGGAGTCGTCAATGAGCAGTTCTTC	CSARDYRAGVVNEQFF
TRBD2	TRBV5-1	TRBJ2-7	many	TGCGCCAGCAGCTTGGATCCTAGCGGGGCCTACGAGCAGTACTTC	CASSLDPSGAYEQYF
.	TRBV5-1	TRBJ2-5	many	TGCGCCAGCAGCTTGGCGACCGGACCGGAGGAGACCCAGTACTTC	CASSLATGPEETQYF
TRBD1	TRBV20-1	TRBJ2-6	many	TGCAGTGCTAGGTCTCCAGGGGGCGGAAGCTCTGGGGCCAACGTCCTGACTTTC	CSARSPGGGSSGANVLTF
.	TRBV20-1	TRBJ1-2	many	TGCAGTGCGAGAACCAACGTGGGTGACTATGGCTACACCTTC	CSARTNVGDYGYTF
.	TRBV2	TRBJ1-5	many	TGTGCCAGCAGTGGTCAGGGGTATCAGCCCCAGCATTTT	CASSGQGYQPQHF